The 16 T cell receptor beta chains below all came from one sample that was sequenced in a study of graft-versus-host responses after intestinal transplantation. The table came from immunoSEQ multiplex PCR; TCRdb's copy has only in-frame clones and leaves some out. This sample carries just under 50,000 clones, less than 85% of them seen once, and the ten largest clones take roughly 0.45%. The antigens for these receptors are not known. This material consisted of unstimulated CD4+ T cells sorted from spleen or lymph node cells, taken before transplant. Source of these receptors: a human donor who was the organ donor for an intestinal transplant.

The chain recombines TRBV9 with TRBJ2-5, with 8 nucleotides matching TRBD1. V lost 3 bases to trimming and J lost 5 bases; unmatched junction nucleotides: 3. The CDR3 totals 13 residues. Germline-derived CDR1 and CDR2 are SGDLS and YYNGEE. This chain's CDR3 is CASSADRAETQYF. The CDR3 bases are TGTGCCAGCAGCGCGGACAGGGCTGAGACCCAGTACTTC.

The rearrangement links TRBV10-3 to TRBJ2-3, with 12 nucleotides matching TRBD2. Germline lookup yields CDR1 ENHRY and CDR2 SYGVKD. The CDR3 contains 13 residues. V was pared by 6 bases and J by 5 bases, with 0 bases of the junction left unmatched. The CDR3, as DNA: TGTGCCATCAGGGGACTAGCGGGAGATACGCAGTATTTT. Translating gives CAIRGLAGDTQYF.

The rearrangement uses TRBV15 and TRBJ2-7; D not certain. The ends were cut back, 3 bases at V and 3 bases at J, with 15 bases in the middle. Per germline, CDR1 LNHNV and CDR2 YYDKDF (reference sequence). The CDR3 consists of 15 residues. The CDR3 reads CATSSPGRARYEQYF. In DNA form, the CDR3 reads TGTGCCACCAGCAGCCCTGGTAGAGCGCGCTACGAGCAGTACTTC.

The rearrangement joins TRBV5-1 to TRBJ2-7; 9 bases fit TRBD1. Germline V lookup: CDR1 SGHRS, CDR2 YFSETQ. J was trimmed by 6 bases and V by 0 bases; bases with no gene match: 7. The CDR3 runs to 15 residues. CDR3 DNA: TGCGCCAGCAGCTTGGGAGGGACAGGGACGGGCGAGCAGTACTTC. Its protein product is CASSLGGTGTGEQYF.

The chain is built from TRBV30 and TRBJ2-7; D possibly corresponds to TRBD2 (6 bases). Per germline, CDR1 GTSNPN and CDR2 SVGIG (reference sequence). Deletions cut 3 bases from V and 7 bases from J, with 10 bases between. The CDR3 extends over 11 amino acids. The CDR3 DNA reads as TGTGCCTGGAGGGAGGGCCCGGAGCAGTACTTC. Its translation is CAWREGPEQYF.

The J gene is TRBJ2-5, the V gene TRBV7-6; 13 nucleotides align to TRBD2. Germline V gives CDR1 SGHVS, CDR2 FNYEAQ. With V trimmed by 3 bases and J by 4 bases, 2 bases remained unmatched. This CDR3 is 15 amino acids long. CDR3 residues: CASSLGLAGSETQYF. In nucleotides, the CDR3 is TGTGCCAGCAGCTTGGGACTAGCGGGATCAGAGACCCAGTACTTC.

The chain uses TRBV30 and TRBJ2-7; 9 nucleotides agree with TRBD2. Germline loops: CDR1 GTSNPN, CDR2 SVGIG (reference sequence). This CDR3 contains 15 residues. V was clipped by 1 base and J by 4 bases; unmatched bases: 8. The CDR3 region is CAWSGVAGVVYEQYF. CDR3 nucleotide sequence: TGTGCCTGGAGTGGGGTAGCGGGAGTGGTTTACGAGCAGTACTTC.

The rearrangement uses TRBV11-3 and TRBJ2-7; D perhaps matches TRBD1 (5 bases). The CDR3 is made up of 14 amino acids. Germline assignment: CDR1 SGHNT and CDR2 YENEEA. V shed 4 bases and J shed 3 bases, with 13 bases lying between them. The CDR3 region is CASSWGPRSYEQYF. CDR3 sequence (DNA): TGTGCCAGCAGCTGGGGCCCCCGGAGCTACGAGCAGTACTTC.

CDR3 sequence reads: CASSEYGTGGTEAFF. The CDR3 DNA follows: TGTGCCAGCAGTGAATATGGGACAGGGGGGACTGAAGCTTTCTTT. This sequence joins TRBV25-1 and TRBJ1-1, with 11 bases that match TRBD1. The CDR3 sequence is 15 residues long. Germline CDR1 is MGHDK and CDR2 is SYGVNS. The J segment lost 5 bases and the V segment lost 0 bases, leaving 2 bases of the junction unmatched.

J is TRBJ2-2 and V is TRBV7-9, with D hard to call. V shed 1 base and J shed 4 bases, with 4 bases lying between them. The CDR3 covers 13 residues. The germline gives CDR1 SEHNR, CDR2 FQNEAQ (reference sequence). The CDR3 DNA is TGTGCCAGCAGCTTAGGGGGCACCGGGGAGCTGTTTTTT. Amino acids: CASSLGGTGELFF. Complete variable domain (other parts from reference TRBV7-9 and TRBJ2-2): DTGVSQNPRHKITKRGQNVTFRCDPISEHNRLYWYRQTLGQGPEFLTYFQNEAQLEKSRLLSDRFSAERPKGSFSTLEIQRTEQGDSAMYLCASSLGGTGELFFGEGSRLTVL.

The chain is built from TRBV6-5 and TRBJ1-1; D unresolved. Germline lookup yields CDR1 MNHEY and CDR2 SVGAGI. This CDR3 is built from 13 residues. V shed 4 bases and J shed 7 bases, with 13 bases lying between them. The CDR3 is CASSSVGEGEAFF. CDR3 DNA sequence: TGTGCCAGCAGTTCCGTAGGTGAAGGTGAAGCTTTCTTT.

The chain combines TRBV21-1 with TRBJ2-7; TRBD1 was called by the table and not checked on the DNA. TRBV21-1 constitutes a pseudogene. The CDR3 contains 12 residues. The CDR3 DNA reads as TGTGCCAGCAGCAAAGACACCTACGAGCAGTACTTC. Translating gives CASSKDTYEQYF.

The chain recombines TRBV11-1 with TRBJ1-1; D unclear. CDR1 is SGHAT and CDR2 is FQDESV in the germline V gene (reference sequence). Trimming stripped 0 bases from V and 1 base from J, with 3 bases between. CDR3 length: 13 amino acids. The CDR3 DNA is TGTGCCAGCAGCTTAGCGGGGAACACTGAAGCTTTCTTT. It codes for CASSLAGNTEAFF. Supplemented by reference TRBV11-1 and TRBJ1-1, the full variable domain reads EAEVAQSPRYKITEKSQAVAFWCDPISGHATLYWYRQILGQGPELLVQFQDESVVDDSQLPKDRFSAERLKGVDSTLKIQPAELGDSAMYLCASSLAGNTEAFFGQGTRLTVV.

The gene calls are TRBV11-2 and TRBJ2-4; weak D call: TRBD1 (6 bases). The CDR3 spans 14 residues. Looked up from germline, CDR1 is SGHAT and CDR2 is FQNNGV. Trimming pared 7 bases from V and 1 base from J, leaving 11 bases between. The CDR3 spells CASTYQGAKNIQYF. The CDR3 nucleotides are TGTGCCAGCACCTATCAGGGGGCCAAAAACATTCAGTACTTC.

The chain uses TRBV5-6 and TRBJ1-6; D may be TRBD1 (5 bases). From germline, CDR1 is SGHDT and CDR2 YYEEEE. V was trimmed by 1 base and J by 9 bases, leaving 14 bases between them. This CDR3 comprises 15 residues. DNA of the CDR3: TGTGCCAGCAGCTTGTGGGGGGGAATGGTTTCACCCCTCCACTTT. Protein product: CASSLWGGMVSPLHF.

The chain recombines TRBV11-2 with TRBJ2-7; TRBD2 matches 7 bases. The germline gives CDR1 SGHAT, CDR2 FQNNGV. The CDR3 is made up of 16 amino acids. V lost 6 bases and J lost 2; bases outside the gene matches: 13. CDR3 sequence reads: CASSSSIQRGTYEQYF. DNA of the CDR3: TGTGCCAGCAGTTCAAGCATCCAGCGGGGAACCTACGAGCAGTACTTC.